This TCR beta chain is from a study of T cell repertoires in cytomegalovirus infection. Overall study context: Both recently identified HLA-C-restricted and well-studied HLA-B-restricted CMV epitopes were used in the study. CMV infection together with matching HLA type was indicated by public TCR beta signatures.

A remark on this clonotype: What it recognizes is unknown.

One entry per CDR3 protein, called by TCRdb with MiXCR from the reads. The table has 650,000 to 900,000 distinct CDR3 sequences, approximately 30% seen once. Germline V CDR1 and CDR2: MNHEY, SVGAGI. The ends were cut back, 2 bases at V and 3 bases at J, with 10 bases in the middle. This CDR3 comprises 14 residues. Whole-study findings and limits: Clonotype analysis showed dominance of the ex vivo response by HLA-C-restricted CMV-specific TCR beta clonotypes. There were carriers of CMV plus the relevant HLA, and cumulative public TCR beta family frequency identified them.

This clonotype was sampled from a human donor in good health (CMV status not recorded). Some clones in this sample may be carry-over from other donors' samples. The sample consisted of cultured CD8+ T cells from PBMCs, taken from culture after CMV antigen stimulation. The rearrangement links TRBV6-5 to TRBJ1-1; TRBD1 might be the D (5 bases). The CDR3 here is CASSYVRVDTEAFF. DNA of the CDR3: TGTGCCAGCAGTTACGTCAGGGTGGACACTGAAGCTTTCTTT.